The clone carrying this T cell receptor beta chain has only a few counts. The same CDR3 also results from other DNA sequences found in this sample. The data belong to a study of CD8+ T cells in alopecia areata. The CDR3 contains 12 residues. Between the trimmed V and J ends, which lost 2 bases and 1 base, there was a span of 5 bases. Germline V gene sequence: CDR1 GTSNPN, CDR2 SVGIG (reference sequence). Once RNA had been extracted, it was reverse transcribed into cDNA to act as the sequencing template. The repertoire was sequenced with immunoSEQ multiplex PCR; TCRdb's copy has only in-frame clones and lacks some. The sample has some 130,000 clones, 49% seen once.

The TCR was taken from a human donor with alopecia areata. Sequencing was performed on CD8+ T cells sorted from blood, taken at week 0. The gene calls are TRBV30 and TRBJ1-1; D gene unclear. CDR3 in amino acids: CAWSWGNTEAFF. DNA of the CDR3: TGTGCCTGGAGTTGGGGGAACACTGAAGCTTTCTTT.